The present T cell receptor beta chain was sequenced within a study of response to subunit inactivated influenza vaccine. TCRdb re-analysed the RT-PCR reads in MiXCR, keeping a single row per CDR3 protein. This sample has 300,000 to 350,000 distinct CDR3 sequences, with about a fifth found just once. The CDR3 consists of 15 residues. The ends lost 6 bases at V and 8 bases at J; junction bases unmatched: 10. The germline gives CDR1 SGHTA, CDR2 FQGNSA. Worth noting for this clonotype: Its antigen is still unknown.

Study conclusions and caveats: It was the authors' suggestion that each seasonal influenza vaccination recruits few new T cells.

This sample comprised PBMCs from blood, obtained roughly 20 months after vaccination. The TCR was taken from a man between 50 and 75 years old who received an inactivated influenza vaccine. The chain is built from TRBV7-2 and TRBJ2-1; 10 positions match TRBD2. Written as DNA, the CDR3 is TGTGCCAGCAGGAGGACCGGGACTAGCGCAGATGAGCAGTTCTTC. Its translation: CASRRTGTSADEQFF.